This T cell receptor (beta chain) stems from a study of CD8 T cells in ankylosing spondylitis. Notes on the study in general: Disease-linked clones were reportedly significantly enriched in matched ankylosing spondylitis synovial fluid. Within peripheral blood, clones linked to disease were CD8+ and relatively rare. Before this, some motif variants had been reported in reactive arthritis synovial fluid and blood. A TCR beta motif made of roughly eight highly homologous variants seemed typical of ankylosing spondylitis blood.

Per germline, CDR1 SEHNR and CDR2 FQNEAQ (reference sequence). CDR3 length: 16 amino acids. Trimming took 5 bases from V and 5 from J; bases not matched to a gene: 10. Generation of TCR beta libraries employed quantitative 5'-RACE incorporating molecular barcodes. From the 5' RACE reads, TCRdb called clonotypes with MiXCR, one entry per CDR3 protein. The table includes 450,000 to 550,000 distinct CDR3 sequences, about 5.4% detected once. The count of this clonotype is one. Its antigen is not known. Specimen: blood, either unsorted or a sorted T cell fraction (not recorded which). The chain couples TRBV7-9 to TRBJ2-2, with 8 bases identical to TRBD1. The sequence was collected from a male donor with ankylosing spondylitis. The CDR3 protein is CASSGRGTGGTGELFF. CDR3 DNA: TGTGCCAGCAGCGGCCGGGGCACAGGGGGGACCGGGGAGCTGTTTTTT.